The next 4 T cell receptor beta chains were all read from a single sample in a study of T-cell reconstitution after alpha-beta-depleted transplantation in children. TCRbeta library construction was performed incorporating unique molecular identifiers. TCRdb reprocessed the PCR reads with MiXCR, giving one entry per CDR3 protein. The table has 100,000 or so distinct CDR3 sequences, roughly 7.1% seen once. The sample here was PBMCs, taken before TCRalphabeta/CD19-depleted stem cell transplant. Receptor source: a boy between 2 and 10 years old with acute lymphoblastic leukemia, due to receive a stem cell transplant.

This clonotype was observed many times. This chain joins TRBV11-1 and TRBJ1-1; unclear D gene. Germline CDR1 and CDR2: SGHAT and FQDESV (reference sequence). V was clipped by 1 base and J by 3 bases, with 9 bases between them. This CDR3 has 14 amino acids. CDR3 in amino acids: CASSLEGRDTEAFF. The CDR3 DNA sequence: TGTGCCAGCAGCTTAGAAGGTCGGGACACTGAAGCTTTCTTT. Variable domain in full (rest from reference TRBV11-1 and TRBJ1-1): EAEVAQSPRYKITEKSQAVAFWCDPISGHATLYWYRQILGQGPELLVQFQDESVVDDSQLPKDRFSAERLKGVDSTLKIQPAELGDSAMYLCASSLEGRDTEAFFGQGTRLTVV.

This clonotype was detected only a few times. The chain recombines TRBV7-8 with TRBJ1-3; 9 nucleotides line up with TRBD1. V gave up 2 bases and J gave up 4 bases; unmatched junction bases: 3. This CDR3 has 15 residues. Germline lookup yields CDR1 SGHVS and CDR2 FQNEAQ. The CDR3 DNA sequence: TGTGCCAGCAGCTTAAGCGGGACAGGGGGAAACACCATATATTTT. Amino acid sequence: CASSLSGTGGNTIYF.

This chain connects TRBV7-2 to TRBJ2-5; 14 bases are shared with TRBD2. V dropped 5 bases and J dropped 2; count of bases not matched to a gene: 4. Germline CDR1 is SGHTA and CDR2 is FQGNSA. This CDR3 region has 16 residues. The CDR3 region has the DNA TGTGCCAGCAGCCTAGGACTAGCGGGGGGTCAAGAGACCCAGTACTTC. Amino acids: CASSLGLAGGQETQYF. Supplemented by reference TRBV7-2 and TRBJ2-5, the full variable domain reads GAGVSQSPSNKVTEKGKDVELRCDPISGHTALYWYRQSLGQGLEFLIYFQGNSAPDKSGLPSDRFSAERTGGSVSTLTIQRTQQEDSAVYLCASSLGLAGGQETQYFGPGTRLLVL.

This clonotype was counted ten times or more. The chain is built from TRBV19 and TRBJ1-1; TRBD1 might be the D (6 bases). V was cut by 3 bases and J by 0 bases, with 14 bases left in between. The germline V gene encodes CDR1 LNHDA and CDR2 SQIVND (reference sequence). This CDR3 has 16 residues. CDR3 sequence reads: CASSMGAGYMNTEAFF. The CDR3 DNA reads TGTGCCAGTAGTATGGGGGCAGGATACATGAACACTGAAGCTTTCTTT. The whole variable domain, remainder taken from reference TRBV19 and TRBJ1-1, is DGGITQSPKYLFRKEGQNVTLSCEQNLNHDAMYWYRQDPGQGLRLIYYSQIVNDFQKGDIAEGYSVSREKKESFPLTVTSAQKNPTAFYLCASSMGAGYMNTEAFFGQGTRLTVV.